The rows below give T cell receptor beta chains drawn from one sample of a study of blood T cell repertoires in COVID-19. Clones were read by immunoSEQ multiplex PCR, and TCRdb kept only the in-frame ones, dropping some. The sample has about 140,000 clones, roughly 88% seen once. What was sequenced was peripheral blood. Receptor source: a woman between 45 and 65 years old with acute or convalescent COVID-19. CDR3s include the opening cysteine and the closing phenylalanine or tryptophan.

V gene,CDR3 protein
TRBV24-1,CATRAAANTGELFF
TRBV5-4,CASSAGQDYGYTF
TRBV6-5,CASSVQGPTNEKLFF
TRBV24-1,CATMGTGDTGELFF
TRBV30,CAWSVTGGADTQYF
TRBV7-8,CASSPRTGAVSAFF
TRBV11-3,CASSLGRQETQYF
TRBV25-1,CASSDEPSGSSYNEQFF
TRBV7-9,CASRSQGDTIYF
TRBV6-6,CASSYPQKQETQYF
TRBV5-1,CASSWGQGATGELFF
TRBV7-9,CASSLSTGPILFF
TRBV9,CASSEGVGNQPQHF
TRBV27,CASNPSGTSGSYEQYF
TRBV5-4,CASSLGGPSSYNEQFF